This T cell receptor (beta chain) is drawn from a study of T cells in Graves' hyperthyroidism and ophthalmopathy. Study-wide findings and caveats: Onset of ophthalmopathy came a median about 6.5 months after the model predicted it. Within blood appeared most thyroid clonotypes that had expanded above 0.001.

This clonotype came up many times. Its antigen remains unknown. The study left out patients who had uncontrolled infection, other autoimmune disease, pregnancy or lactation. Thyroid ultrasound and orbital computed tomography, with clinical symptoms and serum thyroxine and TRAb, informed diagnoses. Amplification of TCR beta CDR3 regions was performed using RNA transcripts as template. TCR CDR3 underwent first-round RT-PCR with the HTBI primer set. TCRdb recomputed calls from the multiplex PCR reads with MiXCR, one row per CDR3 protein. Here the sample spans around 340,000 distinct CDR3 sequences, around 17% being singletons. Material for sequencing was blood. The sequence was obtained from a man aged 25-40 years with Graves' hyperthyroidism.

CDR3 sequence (DNA): TGTGCCAGCAGCCCCCCGGGGATGGGCTACACCTTC. It is translated as CASSPPGMGYTF. The chain is built from TRBV3-1 and TRBJ1-2; the D is unclear. The CDR3 totals 12 residues. CDR1 and CDR2 from the germline V gene are LGHDT and YNNKEL (reference sequence). The germline V and J ends were trimmed by 4 bases and 8 bases, with 11 bases remaining between them.